The present T cell receptor beta chain was sequenced within a study of shared clonotypes between healthy human individuals. Whole-study results and caveats: Generation probabilities of non-shared clonotypes were lower (relative to those shared by all four donors). The study drew on few donors, limiting represented genetic and exposure-history diversity.

Only Caucasian adults living in Nashville, Tennessee served as donors. In germline, CDR1 is SGHRS, CDR2 YFSETQ. The CDR3 is 14 residues long. V gave up 4 bases and J gave up 4 bases; unmatched junction bases: 6. Assay used: immunoSEQ multiplex PCR; TCRdb lists only in-frame clones, some missing. The data hold under 2,500,000 clones, with approximately 96% observed a single time. Note on this clone: The antigen remains undetermined.

The TCR was taken from a man younger than 30 in good health. This chain connects TRBV5-1 to TRBJ2-5, with TRBD1 identical over 8 bases. Source material: naive CD4+ T cells sorted from blood. Subset: CD45RA+ positively selected. CDR3 nucleotide sequence: TGCGCCAGCAGCGGAGGACAGGGTAGAGAGACCCAGTACTTC. Encoded protein: CASSGGQGRETQYF.